This T cell receptor beta chain comes out of a study of blood T cells in healthy people across ages. Study in general: There was about one barcoded beta molecule captured by template switching per two T cells. Whole-study findings and limits: Roughly linearly, TCR beta diversity per million T cells fell as age increased.

The CDR3 length is 15 residues. The V and J ends lost 7 bases and 0 bases respectively, with 13 bases between them. Germline CDR1 and CDR2: SNHLY and FYNNEI. On this clonotype: The antigen is undetermined.

A J-beta primer mix and a sample-barcoded 5' primer were used in a second PCR of about 7 to 12 cycles. Template switching added a 12-random-nucleotide identifier to every cDNA molecule. Sequencing of every sample gave 2.5 million or more CDR3-containing paired-end reads. TCRdb re-analysed the 5' RACE reads in MiXCR, keeping a single row per CDR3 protein. Of 700,000 to 850,000 distinct CDR3 sequences in the sample, less than 70% were seen once. Material: blood. The receptor was isolated from a man aged 80 or over in good health. This chain links TRBV2 with TRBJ1-5, with D tentatively TRBD1 (6 bases). CDR3 region: CASTERGISNQPQHF. The DNA for the CDR3 is TGTGCCAGCACAGAGAGGGGGATTAGCAATCAGCCCCAGCATTTT.